Below are 30 T cell receptor beta chains sequenced from a single sample in a study of T-cell memory formation after mild COVID-19. Each CDR3 protein gets one entry after TCRdb re-called the 5' RACE reads with MiXCR. The sample yields some 300,000 distinct CDR3 sequences, 20% to 25% seen once. The sequencing input was PBMCs or a T cell subset sorted from them (not recorded which). The source is a man younger than 35 who had mild COVID-19 (a few samples of this study predate the infection). Cell type and time point are not known.

This clonotype was picked up a small number of times. This rearrangement joins TRBV25-1 to TRBJ2-4; D unclear. Trimming removed 5 bases from V and 12 bases from J, with 20 bases in between. The CDR3 covers 14 residues. Looked up from germline, CDR1 is MGHDK and CDR2 is SYGVNS. The CDR3 loop is CASSPRATASNQYF. In DNA, the CDR3 is TGTGCCAGCAGTCCCCGGGCCACAGCTTCTAATCAGTACTTC.

The rearrangement uses TRBV5-6 and TRBJ1-6; unclear D gene. Germline V gives CDR1 SGHDT, CDR2 YYEEEE. V was pared by 0 bases and J by 7 bases, with 11 bases between. The CDR3 runs 15 residues. In DNA form, the CDR3 reads TGTGCCAGCAGCTTGGTTGAGGGCCGAAATTCACCCCTCCACTTT. It is translated as CASSLVEGRNSPLHF.

The chain joins TRBV5-1 to TRBJ2-5; 8 bases fit TRBD2. Germline CDR1 reads SGHRS; CDR2 reads YFSETQ. The CDR3 runs to 16 residues. With 4 bases clipped from V and 4 bases from J, the junction kept 12 bases outside the gene matches. CDR3 sequence: CASSRGGHTIPETQYF. The CDR3 DNA sequence: TGCGCCAGCAGCCGGGGGGGCCATACCATCCCAGAGACCCAGTACTTC.

V and J are TRBV14 and TRBJ2-7; D gene uncertain. Germline CDR1 SGHDN, CDR2 FVKESK. The CDR3 extends over 13 amino acids. V lost 1 base, J lost 6 bases, and 10 bases lay in between. CDR3 DNA: TGTGCCAGCAGCCAAGGGAAAGACCTCGAGCAGTACTTC. It is translated as CASSQGKDLEQYF.

This rearrangement joins TRBV6-1 to TRBJ2-1; D is unclear. V was cut by 3 bases and J by 0 bases, with 12 bases left in between. The CDR3 length is 16 residues. In germline, CDR1 is MNHNS, CDR2 SASEGT. The DNA for the CDR3 is TGTGCCAGCAGTGATCTGTGGGCAGCCTCCTACAATGAGCAGTTCTTC. The encoded protein is CASSDLWAASYNEQFF.

This clonotype was recorded a few times. V and J are TRBV12-5 and TRBJ1-1; D remains unclear. The germline V and J ends were trimmed by 3 bases and 2 bases, with 4 bases remaining between them. This CDR3 is built from 12 residues. Looked up from germline, CDR1 is LGHNT and CDR2 is FRNRAP. CDR3 in DNA: TGTGCTAGTGGTTTTGGTAACACTGAAGCTTTCTTT. This codes for CASGFGNTEAFF.

The rearrangement uses TRBV5-1 and TRBJ1-6; the match to TRBD1 covers 7 bases. CDR1 and CDR2 (germline): SGHRS, YFSETQ. This CDR3 contains 15 residues. J was trimmed by 6 bases and V by 4 bases; bases with no gene match: 7. CDR3 DNA sequence: TGCGCCAGCAGCCCCGATGACAGGGCTAATTCACCCCTCCACTTT. Residues: CASSPDDRANSPLHF.

This clonotype was found a few times. The chain links TRBV27 to TRBJ2-5; a weak D match, TRBD1 (6 bases). Trimming cost V 6 bases and J 5 bases, with 13 bases left between them. The CDR3 sequence is 13 residues long. In germline, CDR1 is MNHEY, CDR2 SMNVEV (reference sequence). As DNA, the CDR3 is TGTGCCAGCAGACAGGGAGTCGCTGAGACCCAGTACTTC. It yields the protein CASRQGVAETQYF.

This clonotype was detected a few times. The rearrangement links TRBV27 to TRBJ1-6, with D possibly matching TRBD1 (5 bases). Trimming cost V 5 bases and J 7 bases, with 15 bases left between them. CDR1 and CDR2 from the germline V gene are MNHEY and SMNVEV (reference sequence). This CDR3 comprises 15 residues. The CDR3 DNA reads TGTGCCAGCAGTCGCAGGGCTCGGGGGAATTCACCCCTCCACTTT. Encoded protein: CASSRRARGNSPLHF.

This clonotype has more than one count but fewer than ten. This sequence joins TRBV6-6 and TRBJ1-1; the D gene is possibly TRBD1 (6 bases). CDR3 size: 15 residues. V lost 2 bases and J lost 4, with 14 bases in between. Germline assignment: CDR1 MNHNY and CDR2 SVGAGI (reference sequence). This CDR3 is CASSYLSAGATEAFF. CDR3 nucleotide sequence: TGTGCCAGCAGTTACCTCTCCGCAGGGGCCACTGAAGCTTTCTTT.

The V gene is TRBV7-2, the J gene TRBJ1-4; 7 bases are shared with TRBD1. In germline, CDR1 is SGHTA, CDR2 FQGNSA. The CDR3 extends over 15 amino acids. V was pared by 2 bases and J by 5 bases, with 5 bases of the junction left unmatched. The CDR3 region is CASSLTGAGNEKLFF. CDR3 sequence (DNA): TGTGCCAGCAGCTTAACAGGGGCGGGAAATGAAAAACTGTTTTTT.

The chain is built from TRBV3-1 and TRBJ1-6; no firm D call. Trimming stripped 0 bases from V and 9 bases from J, with 6 bases between. Germline V gene lookup returns CDR1 LGHDT and CDR2 YNNKEL (reference sequence). The CDR3 is made up of 13 amino acids. For the CDR3, the DNA is TGTGCCAGCAGCCAAGAGGGAAGTTCACCCCTCCACTTT. It codes for CASSQEGSSPLHF. The full variable domain, completed using reference TRBV3-1 and TRBJ1-6, is DTAVSQTPKYLVTQMGNDKSIKCEQNLGHDTMYWYKQDSKKFLKIMFSYNNKELIINETVPNRFSPKSPDKAHLNLHINSLELGDSAVYFCASSQEGSSPLHFGNGTRLTVT.

This clonotype has a handful of counts. This chain connects TRBV5-4 to TRBJ1-2, with D maybe TRBD1 (6 bases). V lost 0 bases and J lost 3, with 12 bases in between. Germline V CDR1 and CDR2: SGHNT, YYREEE (reference sequence). This CDR3 comprises 15 residues. CDR3 residues: CASSLDSGEYYGYTF. CDR3 sequence (DNA): TGTGCCAGCAGCTTGGATTCAGGGGAATACTATGGCTACACCTTC.

V is TRBV5-1 and J is TRBJ2-5, with 9 nucleotides matching TRBD2. After removal of 6 bases from V and 1 base from J, the junction contained 10 bases not matched to a gene. The CDR3 is made up of 16 amino acids. Germline V gene lookup returns CDR1 SGHRS and CDR2 YFSETQ. The CDR3, as DNA: TGCGCCAGCACCGGAGGCGGGGGGGCTGGCCAAGAGACCCAGTACTTC. This sequence encodes CASTGGGGAGQETQYF.

This clonotype appeared many times. V gene TRBV4-1 combines with J gene TRBJ1-1, with D uncertain. The V end lost 1 base, the J end lost 3 bases, and 12 bases lay between the germline ends. Per germline, CDR1 MGHRA and CDR2 YSYEKL. The CDR3 runs 15 residues. CDR3 in amino acids: CASSQVGGSYTEAFF. CDR3 DNA: TGCGCCAGCAGCCAAGTGGGAGGGTCTTACACTGAAGCTTTCTTT.

The chain is built from TRBV2 and TRBJ1-5, with D hard to call. From germline, CDR1 is SNHLY and CDR2 FYNNEI. The CDR3 is made up of 15 amino acids. Trimming took 3 bases from V and 0 from J, leaving 9 bases between them. The CDR3 DNA follows: TGTGCCAGCAGTGAGGGAGGGCATAGCAATCAGCCCCAGCATTTT. Protein sequence: CASSEGGHSNQPQHF.

This clonotype was observed many times. The gene calls are TRBV29-1 and TRBJ2-1; D is tentatively TRBD1 or TRBD2 (5 bases each). Trimming took off 7 bases at V and 12 bases at J, with 13 bases between the two ends. The CDR3 sequence is 10 residues long. The germline CDR1 and CDR2 sequences are SQVTM and ANQGSEA. CDR3 bases: TGCAGCGGGGGGACCGAGGGGCAGTTCTTC. It is translated as CSGGTEGQFF.

The sample holds one count of this clonotype. This sequence joins TRBV5-8 and TRBJ1-5, with 8 bases that match TRBD1. CDR3 size: 13 residues. The germline CDR1 and CDR2 sequences are SGHTS and YDEGEE. After removal of 5 bases from V and 7 bases from J, the junction contained 5 bases not matched to a gene. CDR3 DNA sequence: TGTGCCAGCAGTGCGGACAGGGACCAGCCCCAGCATTTT. Translation gives CASSADRDQPQHF.

The chain links TRBV7-2 to TRBJ2-3, with TRBD2 identical over 9 bases. The CDR3 length is 14 residues. The V and J ends lost 7 bases and 4 bases, in that order; junction bases with no gene match: 6. The germline gives CDR1 SGHTA, CDR2 FQGNSA. The CDR3 DNA reads TGTGCCAGCACCCGGACTAGCGCCCCAGATACGCAGTATTTT. Amino acid sequence: CASTRTSAPDTQYF.

The chain carries TRBV5-1 and TRBJ2-7; D call uncertain. Germline V gene sequence: CDR1 SGHRS, CDR2 YFSETQ. Trimming left V 0 bases short and J 3 bases short, with 4 bases between. The CDR3 contains 12 residues. In nucleotides, the CDR3 is TGCGCCAGCAGCTTGGACAACTACGAGCAGTACTTC. This translates into CASSLDNYEQYF.

The chain recombines TRBV6-1 with TRBJ1-2; D not resolved. Germline values: CDR1 MNHNS, CDR2 SASEGT. This CDR3 has 14 residues. Trimming stripped 3 bases from V and 2 bases from J, with 10 bases between. The CDR3 sequence is CASSETGLNYGYTF. In DNA form, the CDR3 reads TGTGCCAGCAGTGAGACCGGATTGAACTATGGCTACACCTTC.

The chain uses TRBV7-9 and TRBJ2-6; D possibly matches TRBD1 or TRBD2 (5 bases each). The germline gives CDR1 SEHNR, CDR2 FQNEAQ (reference sequence). The CDR3 has 17 residues. V shed 5 bases and J shed 0 bases, with 14 bases lying between them. The CDR3 sequence is CASSTRDVYSGANVLTF. The CDR3 coding sequence is TGTGCCAGCAGCACCCGGGACGTATACTCTGGGGCCAACGTCCTGACTTTC.

J is TRBJ2-1 and V is TRBV6-5; maybe TRBD2 (6 bases). The CDR3 has 14 residues. The germline gives CDR1 MNHEY, CDR2 SVGAGI. V was cut by 9 bases and J by 3 bases, with 15 bases left in between. This CDR3 reads CASYPGGVYNEQFF. The CDR3 DNA reads as TGTGCCAGTTACCCGGGCGGGGTCTACAATGAGCAGTTCTTC.

This clonotype was picked up a small number of times. The chain is built from TRBV5-4 and TRBJ2-1; the match to TRBD2 covers 8 bases. Germline V CDR1 and CDR2: SGHNT, YYREEE (reference sequence). V was pared by 3 bases and J by 4 bases, with 6 bases of the junction left unmatched. The CDR3 sequence is 15 residues long. The CDR3 loop reads CASSYGGALYNEQFF. In DNA form, the CDR3 reads TGTGCCAGCAGCTACGGGGGGGCTTTGTACAATGAGCAGTTCTTC.

This clonotype was seen only a few times. V and J are TRBV6-5 and TRBJ2-4; D not certain. The CDR3 loop spans 14 amino acids. Trimming stripped 2 bases from V and 6 bases from J, with 11 bases between. Germline V lookup: CDR1 MNHEY, CDR2 SVGAGI. The CDR3, as DNA: TGTGCCAGCAGTTACGGATACGAGATAAACATTCAGTACTTC. Residues: CASSYGYEINIQYF.

V gene TRBV19 combines with J gene TRBJ1-2; D is undetermined. In germline, CDR1 is LNHDA, CDR2 SQIVND (reference sequence). The V gene lost 3 bases and the J gene lost 3 bases, with 11 bases spanning the gap. The CDR3 spans 14 residues. CDR3 protein: CASSMAITDYGYTF. CDR3 bases: TGTGCCAGTAGTATGGCAATAACGGACTATGGCTACACCTTC.

This clonotype occurred a few times. The J gene is TRBJ1-1, the V gene TRBV7-9; 7 nucleotides line up with TRBD1. The ends lost 4 bases at V and 4 bases at J; junction bases unmatched: 3. Germline assignment: CDR1 SEHNR and CDR2 FQNEAQ (reference sequence). CDR3 length equals 13 residues. Here the CDR3 DNA reads TGTGCCAGCAGCTGGGGGACAGCCACTGAAGCTTTCTTT. Translated: CASSWGTATEAFF.

The chain uses TRBV27 and TRBJ1-1, with 8 bases identical to TRBD1. Germline CDR1 MNHEY, CDR2 SMNVEV (reference sequence). This CDR3 contains 16 residues. The V segment lost 6 bases and the J segment 3 bases; nucleotides outside the gene matches: 12. As DNA, the CDR3 is TGTGCCAGCAGCGACCCCCCCGGACAGGGCTACACTGAAGCTTTCTTT. Translating it yields CASSDPPGQGYTEAFF.

The table lists this clonotype with a few counts. The V gene is TRBV4-3, the J gene TRBJ2-7, with a possible D match to TRBD1 (5 bases). The V gene lost 0 bases and the J gene lost 7 bases, with 13 bases spanning the gap. CDR1 LGHNA and CDR2 YSLEER come from the germline V gene. This CDR3 contains 14 residues. CDR3 in amino acids: CASSQDGRVGEQYF. The CDR3 nucleotides read TGCGCCAGCAGCCAAGATGGCAGGGTGGGGGAGCAGTACTTC.

This chain joins TRBV7-9 and TRBJ1-1; TRBD1 matches 7 bases. Germline values: CDR1 SEHNR, CDR2 FQNEAQ (reference sequence). CDR3 length equals 17 residues. Trimming took 4 bases from V and 4 from J; bases not matched to a gene: 15. CDR3 in DNA: TGTGCCAGCAGCTCCCGGGACAGTTTAAACCCCAGCACTGAAGCTTTCTTT. Translating it yields CASSSRDSLNPSTEAFF.